This is a list of T cell receptor beta chains from one sample in a study of CD8+CD57+ T cells in acquired aplastic anemia. TCRdb reprocessed the reads with MiXCR, giving one entry per CDR3 protein. The data show a few hundred thousand distinct CDR3 sequences, around 30% seen once. The sample comprised sorted CD4+, CD8+, or CD8+CD57+ T cells (not recorded which) from PBMCs. The receptors derive from a human donor with aplastic anemia. Both conserved end residues are part of each CDR3. The D gene is left open where the match is weak. Only some rows state a clone size, as once, few, many or a class for expanded clones.

d_call: TRBD1
v_call: TRBV2
clone_size: few
j_call: TRBJ1-3
cdr3_aa: CASREPAAGTGPYSGNTIYF
cdr3_nt: TGTGCCAGCAGGGAACCCGCCGCGGGGACAGGGCCATACTCTGGAAACACCATATATTTT

d_call: TRBD1
v_call: TRBV20-1
clone_size: NA
j_call: TRBJ2-1
cdr3_aa: CSADRNDKGRWGEQFF
cdr3_nt: TGCAGTGCGGACAGGAACGACAAGGGGAGATGGGGCGAGCAGTTCTTC

d_call: TRBD1
v_call: TRBV7-2
clone_size: NA
j_call: TRBJ1-1
cdr3_aa: CASSARQGASAFF
cdr3_nt: TGTGCCAGCAGCGCCCGACAGGGGGCTTCGGCTTTCTTT

d_call: NA
v_call: TRBV3-1
clone_size: NA
j_call: TRBJ1-1
cdr3_aa: CASSPDGQREAFF
cdr3_nt: TGTGCCAGCAGCCCTGATGGACAACGCGAAGCTTTCTTT

d_call: TRBD1
v_call: TRBV10-3
clone_size: NA
j_call: TRBJ1-5
cdr3_aa: CASSSSTGGSQPQHF
cdr3_nt: TGTGCCAGCAGCTCCTCGACAGGGGGCAGTCAGCCCCAGCATTTT

d_call: TRBD1
v_call: TRBV2
clone_size: many
j_call: TRBJ2-3
cdr3_aa: CASSLGQGARDTQYF
cdr3_nt: TGTGCCAGCAGCCTCGGACAGGGGGCACGCGATACGCAGTATTTT

d_call: NA
v_call: TRBV18
clone_size: NA
j_call: TRBJ2-7
cdr3_aa: CTSSPEQGFYEQYF
cdr3_nt: TGTACCAGCTCACCGGAACAGGGTTTCTACGAGCAGTACTTC

d_call: TRBD2
v_call: TRBV10-3
clone_size: few
j_call: TRBJ2-1
cdr3_aa: CASRQILLAGDINEQFF
cdr3_nt: TGTGCCAGCAGGCAAATCCTGCTAGCGGGAGACATCAATGAGCAGTTCTTC

d_call: TRBD1
v_call: TRBV15
clone_size: many
j_call: TRBJ2-2
cdr3_aa: CATSRGGQANTGELFF
cdr3_nt: TGTGCCACCAGCAGAGGGGGACAGGCGAACACCGGGGAGCTGTTTTTT

d_call: NA
v_call: TRBV2
clone_size: many
j_call: TRBJ1-1
cdr3_aa: CASSEPLGMNTEAFF
cdr3_nt: TGTGCCAGCAGTGAACCGCTAGGGATGAACACTGAAGCTTTCTTT

d_call: NA
v_call: TRBV15
clone_size: few
j_call: TRBJ1-5
cdr3_aa: CATSAGWEQPQHF
cdr3_nt: TGTGCCACCAGCGCAGGGTGGGAACAGCCCCAGCATTTT

d_call: NA
v_call: TRBV7-8
clone_size: NA
j_call: TRBJ1-1
cdr3_aa: CASSLAGGAWNTEAFF
cdr3_nt: TGTGCCAGCAGCTTAGCAGGGGGAGCGTGGAACACTGAAGCTTTCTTT

d_call: NA
v_call: TRBV19
clone_size: once
j_call: TRBJ1-1
cdr3_aa: CASSWGAKNTEAFF
cdr3_nt: TGTGCCAGTAGTTGGGGAGCCAAAAACACTGAAGCTTTCTTT

d_call: NA
v_call: TRBV15
clone_size: once
j_call: TRBJ2-1
cdr3_aa: CATSTSGTYSYNEQFF
cdr3_nt: TGTGCCACCAGCACATCCGGGACTTATTCCTACAATGAGCAGTTCTTC

d_call: NA
v_call: TRBV9
clone_size: few
j_call: TRBJ2-5
cdr3_aa: CASSPPGVETQYF
cdr3_nt: TGTGCCAGCAGTCCTCCAGGAGTGGAGACCCAGTACTTC

d_call: NA
v_call: TRBV10-3
clone_size: NA
j_call: TRBJ1-1
cdr3_aa: CASSTLSGAAEAFF
cdr3_nt: TGTGCCAGCAGTACCCTTTCAGGGGCCGCTGAAGCTTTCTTT

d_call: NA
v_call: TRBV7-9
clone_size: NA
j_call: TRBJ1-1
cdr3_aa: CASGHNRDGSFF
cdr3_nt: TGTGCCAGCGGCCACAACAGGGATGGATCTTTCTTT

d_call: NA
v_call: TRBV7-6
clone_size: once
j_call: TRBJ2-3
cdr3_aa: CASSPRGAEADTQYF
cdr3_nt: TGTGCCAGCAGCCCACGGGGGGCGGAGGCAGATACGCAGTATTTT

d_call: NA
v_call: TRBV14
clone_size: many
j_call: TRBJ2-7
cdr3_aa: CASSHFYEQYF
cdr3_nt: TGTGCCAGCAGCCATTTCTACGAGCAGTACTTC

d_call: NA
v_call: TRBV12-5
clone_size: NA
j_call: TRBJ1-1
cdr3_aa: CASGFGMNTEAFF
cdr3_nt: TGTGCTAGTGGTTTTGGCATGAACACTGAAGCTTTCTTT

d_call: NA
v_call: TRBV5-8
clone_size: NA
j_call: TRBJ2-1
cdr3_aa: CASHRAGAVQFF
cdr3_nt: TGTGCCAGCCATAGGGCGGGGGCGGTGCAGTTCTTC

d_call: TRBD1
v_call: TRBV9
clone_size: few
j_call: TRBJ1-3
cdr3_aa: CASGSETGSGNTIYF
cdr3_nt: TGTGCCAGCGGATCAGAGACAGGGTCAGGAAACACCATATATTTT

d_call: NA
v_call: TRBV4-2
clone_size: NA
j_call: TRBJ2-1
cdr3_aa: CASSPKGVGLKVYNEQFF
cdr3_nt: TGTGCCAGCAGCCCAAAGGGGGTCGGACTCAAAGTTTACAATGAGCAGTTCTTC

d_call: NA
v_call: TRBV7-8
clone_size: many
j_call: TRBJ1-2
cdr3_aa: CASSPMTEIYGYTF
cdr3_nt: TGTGCCAGCAGCCCTATGACAGAGATATATGGCTACACCTTC

d_call: NA
v_call: TRBV5-1
clone_size: NA
j_call: TRBJ2-1
cdr3_aa: CASSPRDTSYNEQFF
cdr3_nt: TGCGCCAGCAGCCCCCGGGACACGAGCTACAATGAGCAGTTCTTC

d_call: NA
v_call: TRBV15
clone_size: many
j_call: TRBJ1-5
cdr3_aa: CATSRDTQGFRQPQHF
cdr3_nt: TGTGCCACCAGCAGAGATACACAGGGATTTCGTCAGCCCCAGCATTTT

d_call: TRBD2
v_call: TRBV5-1
clone_size: few
j_call: TRBJ2-5
cdr3_aa: CASSKGTSGRAEETQYF
cdr3_nt: TGCGCCAGCAGCAAAGGGACTAGCGGGAGGGCCGAAGAGACCCAGTACTTC

d_call: NA
v_call: TRBV20-1
clone_size: few
j_call: TRBJ2-4
cdr3_aa: CSAGDGVRNIQYF
cdr3_nt: TGCAGTGCTGGGGACGGCGTAAGAAACATTCAGTACTTC

d_call: TRBD1
v_call: TRBV30
clone_size: NA
j_call: TRBJ2-7
cdr3_aa: CAWSVRTGYLGEQYF
cdr3_nt: TGTGCCTGGAGTGTACGGACAGGGTATTTGGGCGAGCAGTACTTC

d_call: NA
v_call: TRBV20-1
clone_size: NA
j_call: TRBJ1-1
cdr3_aa: CSARLSGSNTEAFF
cdr3_nt: TGCAGTGCTAGGCTTTCGGGGTCGAACACTGAAGCTTTCTTT

d_call: TRBD2
v_call: TRBV4-2
clone_size: NA
j_call: TRBJ2-2
cdr3_aa: CATHPFAGGTGELFF
cdr3_nt: TGTGCCACCCATCCTTTCGCGGGAGGGACCGGGGAGCTGTTTTTT

d_call: NA
v_call: TRBV29-1
clone_size: NA
j_call: TRBJ2-5
cdr3_aa: CSVIRPGAQETQYF
cdr3_nt: TGCAGCGTTATCAGGCCAGGGGCGCAAGAGACCCAGTACTTC

d_call: TRBD2
v_call: TRBV20-1
clone_size: NA
j_call: TRBJ2-5
cdr3_aa: CSARVASGGRETQYF
cdr3_nt: TGCAGTGCTAGAGTTGCTAGCGGGGGTAGGGAGACCCAGTACTTC

d_call: TRBD1
v_call: TRBV9
clone_size: NA
j_call: TRBJ2-2
cdr3_aa: CASSFGTGPNTGELFF
cdr3_nt: TGTGCCAGCAGCTTCGGGACAGGGCCGAACACCGGGGAGCTGTTTTTT

d_call: TRBD2
v_call: TRBV5-1
clone_size: NA
j_call: TRBJ2-7
cdr3_aa: CASSLGGLAGGQNEQYF
cdr3_nt: TGCGCCAGCAGCTTGGGAGGACTAGCGGGGGGGCAAAACGAGCAGTACTTC

d_call: NA
v_call: TRBV4-2
clone_size: once
j_call: TRBJ2-3
cdr3_aa: CASSQIYPSRRHTDTQYF
cdr3_nt: TGTGCCAGCAGCCAAATTTATCCGTCGAGGAGACACACAGATACGCAGTATTTT

d_call: NA
v_call: TRBV12-3/TRBV12-4
clone_size: few
j_call: TRBJ2-7
cdr3_aa: CASSSQRGSGGYEQYF
cdr3_nt: TGTGCCAGCAGTTCCCAAAGGGGCTCAGGCGGGTACGAGCAGTACTTC

d_call: NA
v_call: TRBV12-3/TRBV12-4
clone_size: NA
j_call: TRBJ1-3
cdr3_aa: CASSIGTDSGNTIYF
cdr3_nt: TGTGCCAGCAGTATAGGGACGGACTCTGGAAACACCATATATTTT

d_call: TRBD1
v_call: TRBV10-2
clone_size: many
j_call: TRBJ1-1
cdr3_aa: CASSGGQGGYTEAFF
cdr3_nt: TGCGCCAGCAGTGGGGGACAGGGAGGGTACACTGAAGCTTTCTTT

d_call: NA
v_call: TRBV10-2
clone_size: few
j_call: TRBJ2-7
cdr3_aa: CASSKPETYEQYF
cdr3_nt: TGCGCCAGCAGTAAGCCCGAAACTTACGAGCAGTACTTC

d_call: NA
v_call: TRBV20-1
clone_size: NA
j_call: TRBJ2-7
cdr3_aa: CSARGRFRQLSYEQYF
cdr3_nt: TGCAGTGCTAGAGGTCGTTTCCGACAGCTCTCCTACGAGCAGTACTTC

d_call: TRBD2
v_call: TRBV9
clone_size: NA
j_call: TRBJ2-3
cdr3_aa: CASSAGTSGSSTDTQYF
cdr3_nt: TGTGCCAGCAGCGCGGGGACTAGCGGGAGCAGCACAGATACGCAGTATTTT

d_call: NA
v_call: TRBV6-2/TRBV6-3
clone_size: NA
j_call: TRBJ1-1
cdr3_aa: CASSYDWSVDTEAFF
cdr3_nt: TGTGCCAGCAGTTACGATTGGTCTGTGGACACTGAAGCTTTCTTT

d_call: TRBD1
v_call: TRBV7-9
clone_size: many
j_call: TRBJ2-6
cdr3_aa: CASSLQGAGGANVLTF
cdr3_nt: TGTGCCAGCAGCCTCCAGGGGGCAGGTGGGGCCAACGTCCTGACTTTC

d_call: NA
v_call: TRBV19
clone_size: NA
j_call: TRBJ1-1
cdr3_aa: CASSIRSANTEAFF
cdr3_nt: TGTGCCAGTAGTATAAGGTCGGCGAACACTGAAGCTTTCTTT

d_call: NA
v_call: TRBV6-1
clone_size: many
j_call: TRBJ2-7
cdr3_aa: CASSDGAEQYF
cdr3_nt: TGTGCCAGCAGTGATGGGGCGGAGCAGTACTTC

d_call: TRBD1
v_call: TRBV6-1
clone_size: once
j_call: TRBJ1-2
cdr3_aa: CAGSEAPRGHGYTF
cdr3_nt: TGTGCCGGCAGTGAAGCTCCCAGGGGGCATGGCTACACCTTC

d_call: NA
v_call: TRBV4-1
clone_size: few
j_call: TRBJ1-4
cdr3_aa: CASSQVTLNEKLFF
cdr3_nt: TGCGCCAGCAGCCAAGTGACCCTAAATGAAAAACTGTTTTTT

d_call: TRBD2
v_call: TRBV2
clone_size: many
j_call: TRBJ2-2
cdr3_aa: CASASGSGEGELFF
cdr3_nt: TGTGCCAGCGCTAGCGGGAGTGGGGAGGGGGAGCTGTTTTTT

d_call: NA
v_call: TRBV9
clone_size: few
j_call: TRBJ2-5
cdr3_aa: CASSAIDRGGEETQYF
cdr3_nt: TGTGCCAGCAGCGCGATCGACAGGGGAGGGGAAGAGACCCAGTACTTC

d_call: TRBD2
v_call: TRBV30
clone_size: NA
j_call: TRBJ2-7
cdr3_aa: CAWVAGGYEQYF
cdr3_nt: TGTGCCTGGGTAGCGGGAGGGTACGAGCAGTACTTC